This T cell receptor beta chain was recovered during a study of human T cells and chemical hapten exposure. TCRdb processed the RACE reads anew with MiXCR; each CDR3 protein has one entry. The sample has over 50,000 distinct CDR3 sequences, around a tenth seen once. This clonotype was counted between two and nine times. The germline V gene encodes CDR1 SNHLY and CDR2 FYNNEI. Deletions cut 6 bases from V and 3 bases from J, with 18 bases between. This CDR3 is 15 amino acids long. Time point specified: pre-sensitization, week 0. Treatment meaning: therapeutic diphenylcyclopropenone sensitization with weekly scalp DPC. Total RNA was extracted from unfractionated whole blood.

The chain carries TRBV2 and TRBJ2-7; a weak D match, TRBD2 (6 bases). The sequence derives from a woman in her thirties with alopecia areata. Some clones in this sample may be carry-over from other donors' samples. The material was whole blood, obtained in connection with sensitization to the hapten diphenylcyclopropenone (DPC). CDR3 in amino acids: CASSAGRLTNYEQYF. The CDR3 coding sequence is TGTGCCAGCAGCGCGGGACGGTTGACTAACTACGAGCAGTACTTC.